This TCR beta chain was sequenced for a study of cytomegalovirus exposure and HLA in healthy donors (dated by TCRdb to 2016 to 2017). Study-level background: In an earlier analysis of several hundred of the donors, 276 Gb of sequence data and 117 million unique TCR beta sequences from roughly 190 million T cells were reported. The aim of the study was to test whether cataloging public T cell receptors could identify signatures of past pathogen exposure. In a later genetic analysis, genome-wide SNP genotypes for about three fifths of the roughly 670 donors were used, and that subset was treated as a discovery cohort. To study patterns of TCR occurrence, a later analysis re-analyzed previously published TCR beta repertoires from several hundred donors and added high-resolution HLA genotyping. Alongside the repertoire data, information on donor age, sex, ethnicity and CMV serostatus was compiled. Among almost 400 genotyped donors of the cohort, an average of approximately 240,000 unique TCR beta nucleotide sequences were sequenced per donor, around 18% of them non-productive. Rather than drawing on any new phenotypic data, the later analysis identified candidate immune exposures from TCR beta sequences and the way those sequences occurred across donors. To decide whether each TCR beta V gene segment behaved as functional or pseudogenic, an earlier analysis of nearly 600 of the donors relied on high-throughput TCR beta sequencing. Besides the first cohort of around 700 subjects, a separate validation cohort made up of over a hundred different subjects was used. The study combined high-throughput TCR immunosequencing, statistical association of individual TCRs with disease status, and machine learning to predict cytomegalovirus infection status. HLA typing included class I and class II loci at four-digit resolution. Of the 300 to 500 genotyped donors, 65% to 90% were placed in the genetic ancestry cluster associated with self-reported Caucasian donors. Because of strong linkage in the cohort, a handful of DR-DQ haplotypes were treated as single units for association and clustering. The study profiled the T cell repertoires of 666 subjects by immunosequencing and related them to cytomegalovirus serostatus. The number of donors typed differed by locus, with roughly 620-640 for A, B, C, DRB1 and DQB1, approximately 500 for DQA1, about 610 for DPA1, and about 450 for DPB1. Every discovery cohort repertoire had been produced on one sequencing platform. Roughly 300 gigabases of sequencing data and roughly 80 million unique TCR sequences made up an early release that covered about 640 HLA-typed donors.

The germline V gene yields SGDLS for CDR1 and YYNGEE for CDR2. The germline ends are 9 bases apart after V is trimmed by 0 bases and J by 5 bases. Reading from cysteine to phenylalanine, the CDR3 counts 13 amino acids. This entry keeps only the CDR3 DNA: 39 bases, framed from base 1. Library preparation was by the immunoSEQ multiplex PCR assay. For the multiplex PCR, a mixture combining 60 forward primers for TCR Vbeta segments and 13 reverse primers for TCR Jbeta segments was used. A multiplex PCR assay on genomic DNA amplified the CDR3 region of rearranged TCR beta genes. The amplified TCR beta libraries were sequenced on the Illumina HiSeq System as 87-base-pair reads. The source study handled its data this way. A later analysis tallied 75 million to 85 million unique TCR beta chains across the roughly 610 repertoires, and some 10 million of those chains were shared by two or more donors. Raw reads were error-corrected and collapsed into unique sequences with a nearest-neighbor algorithm that merged closely related sequences to remove PCR and sequencing errors. V, D and J gene segments were assigned by aligning CDR3 sequences to IMGT reference sequences. For a sequence to be retained, at least a six-nucleotide match to both a V gene segment and a J gene segment was required. Rearrangements were called productive when the CDR3 lacked stop codons and stayed in frame with V and J; all others were non-productive. CDR3 was defined by IMGT convention, running from the second conserved V-encoded cysteine to the conserved J-encoded phenylalanine. The earlier analysis of approximately 590 of the donors excluded any sequence lacking an unambiguous match to a single V gene segment. In an earlier analysis of roughly 500 of the donors, V segments were called functional above 56.7% productive rearrangements and were called segregating when the between-donor standard deviation exceeded 5%. To diagnose cytomegalovirus status from the catalog of TCR beta chain sequences, a statistical classification framework was built. In a later analysis, V and J genes were assigned by comparing TCR nucleotide sequences against IMGT/GENE-DB human TR gene sequences. Using the TCRdist pipeline, a later analysis assigned CDR3 sequences along with most-parsimonious VDJ recombination scenarios. In a later analysis, every TCR beta chain was defined by the combination of its CDR3 amino acid sequence and its V-gene family, and reads without a unique V-gene family were dropped. As a way to deal with suspected cross-contamination and a sequencing artifact, a later analysis dropped hundreds of nucleotide sequences that were highly shared and had low generation probability. A later analysis calculated a clonal expansion index for each public chain from normalized within-repertoire ranks of inferred template counts. In a later analysis, generation probabilities were computed using a VDJ recombination model fitted to out-of-frame rearrangements, and the results were checked against IGoR. A later analysis scored TCR-TCR, TCR-HLA and TCR-CMV co-occurrence with hypergeometric tests, applying a repertoire-size bias correction to TCR pairs. In a later analysis, false discovery rates were estimated by permuting HLA or CMV assignments 20 times. A later analysis grouped co-occurring TCRs with DBSCAN, adding TCRdist sequence similarity when clustering within HLA-allele-positive subsets. Repertoires with fewer than 30,000 or more than 120,000 public chains were left out of co-occurrence clustering, as were several repertoires with anomalous nucleotide sharing. In TCRdb, the immuneACCESS table is reduced to in-frame sequences with V and J assigned. These tables do not hold every clone; where another copy was compared, an unresolved V gene accounts for under half, and the others remain unexplained. Clonal size and the V and J genes are those of that table, whereas D and trimming came from the DNA. This sample comprises approximately 130,000 clones, around 70% of them detected only once. Together, the top ten hold about 2.7% of the sample.

Study-level results and caveats: Strong co-occurrence of HLA alleles, especially DR and DQ, made assigning TCR associations to individual alleles difficult. Several of the top co-occurrence clusters appeared to be linked to parvovirus B19, influenza, CMV and Epstein-Barr virus, according to a later analysis. Most TCR sequences were seen in very few donors, while some public TCRs were found in many individuals. Specific HLA alleles were associated with 16,951 TCR beta sequences at a false discovery rate of 0.05 in a later analysis. Cytomegalovirus status was reported to be diagnosed by the classifier with high specificity and sensitivity in both the original and validation cohorts. Compared with equally common non-associated chains, HLA-associated TCR beta chains in a later analysis were more clonally expanded and had lower generation probabilities. The presence/absence analyses assumed that sequencing depth was roughly uniform across donors, and that assumption may not be true. This cohort had only TCR beta chains sequenced, and the lack of alpha or paired-chain data limited which features could be detected. Broadly in line with IMGT annotations, most TCR beta V segments showed up in productive rearrangements about 87% or about 30% of the time in an earlier analysis of 587 of the donors. Because some donors lacked HLA typing at each locus, the association tests relied only on the typed subset. In vitro tests confirmed that three of the cytomegalovirus-associated TCR beta chains recognize cytomegalovirus antigens. The study gave a list of roughly 150 TCR beta chains associated with cytomegalovirus. V-gene and J-gene trimming of TCR beta chains was associated with a missense DCLRE1C variant in a later genetic analysis, and the association was replicated in an independent cohort. A further reported finding was that TCR beta sequences accurately predicted the HLA-A and HLA-B alleles for most subjects in the first cohort. Some IMGT-functional V segments, including TRBV6-2 and TRBV6-3, could not be told apart with the 87-base-pair reads, so those segments were excluded. Correlated functional status among segregating V segments might be attributable to linkage disequilibrium, but an unknown experimental factor could not be ruled out. Most CMV-associated TCR beta chains appeared to be HLA-restricted in a later analysis, and the HLA associations seemed to be driven largely by CMV exposure. The authors suggested that the approach could potentially be generalized to other disease states and immunological phenotypes. According to a later analysis, TCR association rates differed among HLA loci, with DRB1 alleles showing the most associated TCRs and HLA-C alleles showing the fewest. For the cohort, immune exposure information was limited to CMV serostatus. According to a later genetic analysis, donors in an Asian-associated ancestry cluster had fewer N-insertions in productive TCRs than the approximately 610-donor mean. Because counts were too low, 15 to 20 rarely observed V segments, including chromosome 9 orphons, were left out of the earlier analysis of some 640 of the donors. A cluster of highly shared sequence variants was judged likely to represent a technical artifact of the sequencing pipeline.

The cohort comprised several hundred healthy bone marrow donors. Cohort members were all nominally healthy when sampled, although unrecorded immune exposures were likely present. The donor was CMV seropositive and belonged to the group of more than 250 seropositive cohort members. A peripheral blood sample was provided by each donor, and peripheral blood mononuclear cells were used for TCR beta sequencing. The Qiagen DNeasy Blood Extraction Kit was used to extract genomic DNA from the blood cell samples. Concerning this clone itself: The antigen this receptor binds is unknown. No qualities accompany the bases; no much larger clone lies one base away.

The sequenced material came from PBMCs. In this chain, TRBV9 is recombined with TRBJ2-7; a tentative D match to TRBD2 spans 5 bases. The sequence was collected from an older woman in good health and CMV-seropositive. The CDR3 protein is CASSVGERDEQYF. The base sequence is TGTGCCAGCAGCGTAGGTGAGAGGGACGAGCAGTACTTC. Reference TRBV9 and TRBJ2-7 genes cover what lies past the CDR3, so the full variable domain is DSGVTQTPKHLITATGQRVTLRCSPRSGDLSVYWYQQSLDQGLQFLIQYYNGEERAKGNILERFSAQQFPDLHSELNLSSLELGDSALYFCASSVGERDEQYFGPGTRLTVT.